The clone carrying this TCR beta chain was counted ten times or more. What it binds is not known. This sample stems from a study of shared clonotypes between healthy human individuals. The study's findings and limits: Larger estimated richness was generally recorded for naive subsets relative to memory subsets. Clonotypes which were not shared had lower generation probabilities than clonotypes that all four donors shared.

CD45RO+ cells plus CCR7-negative CD45RA+ TemRA cells formed CD8 memory. Per sorted-subset replicate PCR, input was 200 to 250 ng DNA, representing tens of thousands of T cell genomes. The data were produced by immunoSEQ multiplex PCR, yet TCRdb's version contains in-frame clones alone and is incomplete. The data contain more than 90,000 clones, roughly two thirds of them singletons. Sequenced sample: memory CD8+ T cells sorted from blood. The subset: CD45RO+ cells pooled with CCR7-negative TemRA cells. The TCR originated in a young man in good health.

In DNA form, the CDR3 reads TGTGCCGCGGGAGAAGACGCACATGAGACCCAGTACTTC. Protein product: CAAGEDAHETQYF. This rearrangement joins TRBV6-1 to TRBJ2-5, with 7 bases matching TRBD2. Germline values: CDR1 MNHNS, CDR2 SASEGT. The CDR3 extends over 13 amino acids. Trimming removed 11 bases from V and 5 bases from J; junction bases left unmatched: 11.